This T cell receptor beta chain was sequenced during a study of metastatic and nonmetastatic thyroid tumors. Authors' methods: The study took CDR3 differences across clinicopathological groups and made a distant-metastasis classifier for papillary thyroid cancer from them. TCRdb re-called the PCR reads with MiXCR. It is TCRdb's table, rather than the study itself, that gives the V and J calls and clone size. The table lists about 28,000 clones, about 3.7% of them singletons. CDR1 is SNHLY, CDR2 FYNNEI, per germline. CDR3 length: 14 residues. V lost 8 bases and J lost 4; bases outside the gene matches: 4. Not a single patient had been given any form of treatment at any point before undergoing thyroid surgery. This clone was observed at least ten times.

The sequenced sample was blood. The J gene is TRBJ2-3, the V gene TRBV2; 12 nucleotides line up with TRBD2. This TCR was recovered from a male donor with papillary thyroid cancer or a benign thyroid nodule (not recorded which). Some clones in this sample may be carry-over from other donors' samples. CDR3 protein: CASSSGRAADTQYF. For the CDR3, the DNA is TGTGCCAGCTCTAGCGGGAGGGCGGCAGATACGCAGTATTTT.